These 11 T cell receptor beta chains originate from one sample sequenced in a study of OX40 agonist ivuxolimab in advanced cancers. Sequencing was performed with immunoSEQ multiplex PCR; in TCRdb, only in-frame clones are kept and a portion is missing. The top ten hold about 20% of the sample, which has 35,000 to 40,000 clones, over 80% seen once. Sequencing used CD4+ or CD8+ T cells sorted from blood, obtained in a trial of the OX40 agonist ivuxolimab. These receptors all come from an adult with an advanced solid tumor such as melanoma, head and neck, liver or kidney cancer.

The chain employs TRBV7-9 and TRBJ2-5; possibly TRBD1 for D (6 bases). CDR3 size: 17 residues. V lost 1 base and J 5 bases, leaving 20 bases between the germline ends. Looked up from germline, CDR1 is SEHNR and CDR2 is FQNEAQ (reference sequence). The CDR3 sequence: CASSLGLHTGFEETQYF. The CDR3 coding sequence is TGTGCCAGCAGCTTAGGACTTCACACAGGGTTTGAGGAGACCCAGTACTTC.

This clone has more than one count but fewer than ten. V gene TRBV6-6 combines with J gene TRBJ2-7, with D unclear. Trimming took off 2 bases at V and 2 bases at J, with 7 bases between the two ends. CDR3 size: 13 residues. Germline V lookup: CDR1 MNHNY, CDR2 SVGAGI (reference sequence). The CDR3 DNA reads TGTGCCAGCAGTTACGGGGAACCCTACGAGCAGTACTTC. This encodes CASSYGEPYEQYF.

The genes are TRBV11-2 and TRBJ1-4; 8 bases line up with TRBD1. The V gene's germline CDR1 is SGHAT and CDR2 FQNNGV. V trimming: 5 bases; J trimming: 4 bases; junction bases outside the gene matches: 6. The CDR3 length is 15 residues. The DNA of the CDR3 is TGTGCCAGCAGCCCAAATGGACAGGGTAATGAAAAACTGTTTTTT. Amino acid sequence: CASSPNGQGNEKLFF.

The chain combines TRBV2 with TRBJ2-5; TRBD1 aligns across 7 bases. V was pared by 5 bases and J by 2 bases, with 11 bases of the junction left unmatched. This CDR3 has 16 amino acids. From germline, CDR1 is SNHLY and CDR2 FYNNEI. The CDR3: CASSYSRTGIQETQYF. The DNA of the CDR3 is TGTGCCAGCAGTTATTCTAGGACAGGAATTCAAGAGACCCAGTACTTC.

The V and J genes are TRBV6-5 and TRBJ1-5; a possible D gene is TRBD1 (6 bases). In germline, CDR1 is MNHEY, CDR2 SVGAGI. The V gene lost 4 bases and the J gene lost 1 base, with 11 bases spanning the gap. The length of the CDR3 is 15 residues. CDR3 bases: TGTGCCAGCAGTTCCACCACAGGGAGCAATCAGCCCCAGCATTTT. Translation gives CASSSTTGSNQPQHF.

This sequence joins TRBV5-1 and TRBJ2-3; no clear D. The CDR3 totals 16 residues. Trimming cost V 4 bases and J 1 base, with 16 bases left between them. The germline CDR1 and CDR2 sequences are SGHRS and YFSETQ. DNA of the CDR3: TGCGCCAGCAGCGTTGACCCCCCTGTAGGCACAGATACGCAGTATTTT. Translating gives CASSVDPPVGTDTQYF.

The V gene is TRBV9, the J gene TRBJ2-5; D is possibly TRBD1 or TRBD2 (5 bases each). This CDR3 is 12 amino acids long. Germline CDR1 reads SGDLS; CDR2 reads YYNGEE. Trimming removed 3 bases from V and 5 bases from J, with 8 bases in between. CDR3 residues: CASSGGAETQYF. The CDR3 region has the DNA TGTGCCAGCAGCGGAGGGGCGGAGACCCAGTACTTC.

The chain recombines TRBV28 with TRBJ2-1; D remains unclear. The length of the CDR3 is 12 residues. V lost 3 bases, J lost 6 bases, and 6 bases lay in between. CDR1 and CDR2 from the germline V gene are MDHEN and SYDVKM. This CDR3 is CASSLVGNEQFF. The DNA of the CDR3 is TGTGCCAGCAGTTTGGTCGGCAATGAGCAGTTCTTC.

This chain joins TRBV6-5 and TRBJ2-5; 7 bases are a match to TRBD1. Per the germline V gene, CDR1 is MNHEY and CDR2 is SVGAGI. The CDR3 has 15 amino acids. Trimming at V came to 2 bases and at J to 0 bases, leaving 3 bases not matched to a gene. CDR3: CASSYTGTDQETQYF. CDR3 sequence (DNA): TGTGCCAGCAGTTACACCGGGACAGACCAAGAGACCCAGTACTTC.

The chain combines TRBV30 with TRBJ2-1; perhaps TRBD1 as D (5 bases). Germline CDR1 and CDR2: GTSNPN and SVGIG (reference sequence). V was clipped by 1 base and J by 5 bases, with 9 bases between them. The CDR3 is 13 residues long. The CDR3 nucleotides read TGTGCCTGGAGTGGGGGCTCTAACAATGAGCAGTTCTTC. Amino acid sequence: CAWSGGSNNEQFF.

This clone appeared a single time. The CDR3: CASSITENSEQYF. CDR3 sequence (DNA): TGTGCCAGTAGTATAACGGAAAATTCAGAGCAGTACTTC. The chain links TRBV19 to TRBJ2-7, with unresolved D. Germline lookup yields CDR1 LNHDA and CDR2 SQIVND (reference sequence). V lost 2 bases, J lost 7 bases, and 12 bases lay in between. The CDR3 runs 13 residues.